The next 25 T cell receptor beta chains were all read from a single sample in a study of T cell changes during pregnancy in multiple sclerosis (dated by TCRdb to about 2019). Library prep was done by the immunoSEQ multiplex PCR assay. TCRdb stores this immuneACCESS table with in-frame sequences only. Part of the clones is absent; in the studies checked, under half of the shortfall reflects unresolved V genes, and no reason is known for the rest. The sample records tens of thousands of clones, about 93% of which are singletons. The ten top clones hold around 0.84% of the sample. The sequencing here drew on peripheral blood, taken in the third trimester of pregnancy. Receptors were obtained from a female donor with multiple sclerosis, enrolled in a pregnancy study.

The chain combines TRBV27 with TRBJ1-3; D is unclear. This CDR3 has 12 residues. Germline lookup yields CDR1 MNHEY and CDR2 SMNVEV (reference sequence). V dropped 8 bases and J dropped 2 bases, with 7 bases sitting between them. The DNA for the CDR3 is TGTGCCAGCTCCGGGGCTGGAAACACCATATATTTT. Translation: CASSGAGNTIYF.

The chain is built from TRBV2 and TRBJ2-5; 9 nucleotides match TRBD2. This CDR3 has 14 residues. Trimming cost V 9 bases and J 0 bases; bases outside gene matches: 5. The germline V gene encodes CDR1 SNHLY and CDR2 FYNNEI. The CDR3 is CASASGKYQETQYF. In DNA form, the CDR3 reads TGTGCCAGTGCTAGCGGGAAGTACCAAGAGACCCAGTACTTC.

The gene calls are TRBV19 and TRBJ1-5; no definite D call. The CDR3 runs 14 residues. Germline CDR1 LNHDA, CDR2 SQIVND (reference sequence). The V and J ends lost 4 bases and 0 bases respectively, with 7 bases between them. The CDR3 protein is CASSRGYSNQPQHF. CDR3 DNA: TGTGCCAGTAGTAGAGGGTATAGCAATCAGCCCCAGCATTTT.

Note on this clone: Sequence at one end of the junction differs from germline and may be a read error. This chain's CDR3 is CASSAVARLNTGELLF. CDR3 bases: TGTGCCAGCAGTGCAGTAGCGAGATTGAACACCGGGGAGCTGCTTTTT. The chain joins TRBV6-1 to TRBJ2-2, with D maybe TRBD2 (5 bases). CDR1 and CDR2 (germline): MNHNS, SASEGT. This CDR3 is 16 amino acids long.

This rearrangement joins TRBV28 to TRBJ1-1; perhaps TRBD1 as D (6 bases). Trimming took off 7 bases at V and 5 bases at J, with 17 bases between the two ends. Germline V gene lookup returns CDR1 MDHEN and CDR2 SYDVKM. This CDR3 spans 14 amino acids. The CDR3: CASTTGGVQTEAFF. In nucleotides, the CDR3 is TGTGCCAGCACAACGGGGGGCGTACAGACTGAAGCTTTCTTT.

The CDR3 loop reads CASSLTRGKDTQYF. For the CDR3, the DNA is TGTGCCAGCAGCCTAACCAGGGGGAAAGATACGCAGTATTTT. The V gene is TRBV7-9, the J gene TRBJ2-3; 7 positions agree with TRBD1. Germline CDR1 SEHNR, CDR2 FQNEAQ (reference sequence). V shed 5 bases, J shed 5 bases, and the junction held 7 bases outside the gene matches. CDR3 size: 14 residues.

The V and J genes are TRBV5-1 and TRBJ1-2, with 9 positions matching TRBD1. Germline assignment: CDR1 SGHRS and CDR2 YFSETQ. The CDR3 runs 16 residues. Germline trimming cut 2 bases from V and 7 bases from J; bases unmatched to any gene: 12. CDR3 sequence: CASSLRFTGGTGGYTF. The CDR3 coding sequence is TGCGCCAGCAGCTTAAGGTTCACAGGGGGCACGGGTGGCTACACCTTC.

The CDR3 protein is CASSSKSTGATEAFF. CDR3 DNA sequence: TGTGCCAGCAGCTCGAAGTCTACAGGGGCCACTGAAGCTTTCTTT. The V gene is TRBV7-9, the J gene TRBJ1-1; 7 nucleotides match TRBD1. The CDR3 contains 15 residues. The germline gives CDR1 SEHNR, CDR2 FQNEAQ (reference sequence). V dropped 4 bases and J dropped 4; count of bases not matched to a gene: 9.

In DNA form, the CDR3 reads TGTGCCAGCTCACCCGGGACGGGAGGGGATACGCAGTATTTT. Amino acid sequence: CASSPGTGGDTQYF. The chain recombines TRBV18 with TRBJ2-3; 8 bases line up with TRBD2. The germline gives CDR1 KGHSH, CDR2 LQKENI. After removal of 3 bases from V and 6 bases from J, the junction contained 5 bases not matched to a gene. This CDR3 has 14 amino acids.

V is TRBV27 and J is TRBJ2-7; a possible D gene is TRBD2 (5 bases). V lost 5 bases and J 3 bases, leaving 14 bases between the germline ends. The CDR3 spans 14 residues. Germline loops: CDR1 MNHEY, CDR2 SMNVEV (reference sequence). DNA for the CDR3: TGTGCCAGCAGTCACCGGACTGGGGACTACGAGCAGTACTTC. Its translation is CASSHRTGDYEQYF.

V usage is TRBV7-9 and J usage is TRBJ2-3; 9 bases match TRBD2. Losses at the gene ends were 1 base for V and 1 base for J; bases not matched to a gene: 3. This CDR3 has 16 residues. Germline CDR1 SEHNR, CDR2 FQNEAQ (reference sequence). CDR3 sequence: CASSLGTSGRTDTQYF. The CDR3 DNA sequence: TGTGCCAGCAGCTTAGGTACTAGCGGGCGCACAGATACGCAGTATTTT.

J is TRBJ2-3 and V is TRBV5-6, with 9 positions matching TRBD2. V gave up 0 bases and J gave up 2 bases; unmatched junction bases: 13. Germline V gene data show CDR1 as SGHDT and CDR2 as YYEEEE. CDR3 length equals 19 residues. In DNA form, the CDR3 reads TGTGCCAGCAGCTTGGCGGCCCGTTTGGCGGGAGGGCCCACAGATACGCAGTATTTT. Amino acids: CASSLAARLAGGPTDTQYF.

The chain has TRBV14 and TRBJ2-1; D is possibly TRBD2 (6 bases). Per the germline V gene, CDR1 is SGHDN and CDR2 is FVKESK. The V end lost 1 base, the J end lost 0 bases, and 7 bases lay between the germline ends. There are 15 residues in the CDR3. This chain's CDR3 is CASSQGLVSYNEQFF. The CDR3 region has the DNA TGTGCCAGCAGCCAAGGACTAGTCTCCTACAATGAGCAGTTCTTC.

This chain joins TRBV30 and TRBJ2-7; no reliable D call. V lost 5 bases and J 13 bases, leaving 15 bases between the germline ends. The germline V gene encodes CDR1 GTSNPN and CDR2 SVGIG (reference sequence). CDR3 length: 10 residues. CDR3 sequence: CAWASLQIYF. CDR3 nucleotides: TGTGCCTGGGCCAGTCTTCAGATTTACTTC.

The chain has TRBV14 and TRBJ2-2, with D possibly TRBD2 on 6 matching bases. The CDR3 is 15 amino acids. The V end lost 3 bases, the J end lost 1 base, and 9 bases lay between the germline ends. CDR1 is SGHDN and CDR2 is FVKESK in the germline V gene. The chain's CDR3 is CASSHLALNTGELFF. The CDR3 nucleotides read TGTGCCAGCAGCCACCTAGCGCTGAACACCGGGGAGCTGTTTTTT.

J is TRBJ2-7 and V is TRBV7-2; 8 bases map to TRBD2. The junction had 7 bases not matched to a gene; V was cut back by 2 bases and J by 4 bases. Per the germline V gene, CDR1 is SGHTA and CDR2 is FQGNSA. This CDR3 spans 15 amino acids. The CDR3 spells CASSLKRAGAYEQYF. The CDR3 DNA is TGTGCCAGCAGCTTAAAAAGAGCGGGAGCGTACGAGCAGTACTTC.

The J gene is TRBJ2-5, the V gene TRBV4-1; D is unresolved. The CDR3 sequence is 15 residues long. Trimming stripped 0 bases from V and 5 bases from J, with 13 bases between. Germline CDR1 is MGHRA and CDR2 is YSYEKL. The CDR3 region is CASSQDPHSGETQYF. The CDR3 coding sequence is TGCGCCAGCAGCCAAGATCCCCACTCGGGTGAGACCCAGTACTTC.

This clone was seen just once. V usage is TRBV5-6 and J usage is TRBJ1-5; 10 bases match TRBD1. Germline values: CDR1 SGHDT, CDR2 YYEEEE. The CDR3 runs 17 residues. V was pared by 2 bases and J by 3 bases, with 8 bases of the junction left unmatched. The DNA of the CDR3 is TGTGCCAGCAGCTTCGGCGGGACAGGGGCCTTCAATCAGCCCCAGCATTTT. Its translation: CASSFGGTGAFNQPQHF.

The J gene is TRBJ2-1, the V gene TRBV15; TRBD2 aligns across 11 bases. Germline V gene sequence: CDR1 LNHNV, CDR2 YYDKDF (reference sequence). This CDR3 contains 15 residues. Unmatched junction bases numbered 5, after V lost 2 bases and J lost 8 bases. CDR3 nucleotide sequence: TGTGCCACCAGCAGACTAGCGGGAGGTAGCGATGAGCAGTTCTTC. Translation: CATSRLAGGSDEQFF.

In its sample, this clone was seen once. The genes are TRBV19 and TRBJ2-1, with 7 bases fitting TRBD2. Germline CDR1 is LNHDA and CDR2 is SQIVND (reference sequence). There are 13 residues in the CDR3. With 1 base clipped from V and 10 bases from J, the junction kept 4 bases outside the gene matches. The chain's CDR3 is CASSIAGGSEQFF. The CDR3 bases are TGTGCCAGTAGTATAGCGGGAGGTTCCGAGCAGTTCTTC.

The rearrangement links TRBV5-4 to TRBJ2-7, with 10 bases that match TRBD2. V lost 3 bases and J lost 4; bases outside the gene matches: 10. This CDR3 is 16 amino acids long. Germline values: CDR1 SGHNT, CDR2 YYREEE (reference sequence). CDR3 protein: CASSSRLAGLEYEQYF. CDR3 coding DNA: TGTGCCAGCAGCTCCAGACTAGCGGGTTTGGAGTACGAGCAGTACTTC.

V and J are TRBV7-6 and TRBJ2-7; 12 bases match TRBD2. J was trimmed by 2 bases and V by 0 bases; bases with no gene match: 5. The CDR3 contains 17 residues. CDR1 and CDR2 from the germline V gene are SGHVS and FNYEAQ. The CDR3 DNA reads TGTGCCAGCAGCTTAGCCGCGGGACTAGCGGGTACCTACGAGCAGTACTTC. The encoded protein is CASSLAAGLAGTYEQYF.

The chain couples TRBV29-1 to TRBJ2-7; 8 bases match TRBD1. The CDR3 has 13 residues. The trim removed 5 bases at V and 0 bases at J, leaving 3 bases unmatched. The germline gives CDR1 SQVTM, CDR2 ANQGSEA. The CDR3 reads CSVIGTGSYEQYF. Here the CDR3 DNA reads TGCAGCGTTATCGGGACAGGCTCCTACGAGCAGTACTTC.

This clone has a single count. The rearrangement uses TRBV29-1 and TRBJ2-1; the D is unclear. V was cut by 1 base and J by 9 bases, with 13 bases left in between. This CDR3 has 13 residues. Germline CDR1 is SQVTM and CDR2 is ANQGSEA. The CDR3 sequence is CSVEATGFSEQFF. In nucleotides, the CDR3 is TGCAGCGTTGAAGCGACGGGTTTCAGTGAGCAGTTCTTC.

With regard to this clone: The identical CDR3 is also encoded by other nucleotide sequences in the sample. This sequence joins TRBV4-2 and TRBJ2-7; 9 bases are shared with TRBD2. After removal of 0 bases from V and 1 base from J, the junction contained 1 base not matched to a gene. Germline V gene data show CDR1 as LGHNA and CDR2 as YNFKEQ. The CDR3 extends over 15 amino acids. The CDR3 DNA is TGTGCCAGCAGCCAAGATACTAGCGGGTCCTACGAGCAGTACTTC. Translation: CASSQDTSGSYEQYF.